The present T cell receptor (beta chain) was sequenced within a study of blood T cell repertoires in COVID-19. Study at large: COVID-19 samples, acute and convalescent, were from the United States, Italy and Spain.

Per the original methods: Estimates of nucleated cell counts were drawn from the amplification of reference gene primers. The assay was immunoSEQ multiplex PCR, and TCRdb's table has in-frame clones only and misses some. That table is the source of V, J and clone size, and D and trimming were worked out from the DNA. Among 60,000 to 85,000 clones, 70% to 90% were seen once, and the ten largest hold about a tenth. J was trimmed by 2 bases and V by 3 bases; bases with no gene match: 7. This CDR3 region has 18 residues. The germline gives CDR1 LGHNA, CDR2 YNFKEQ. The source is a man in his sixties with COVID-19, enrolled during active disease. The sample taken for sequencing was peripheral blood. The chain combines TRBV4-2 with TRBJ2-2; 12 nucleotides line up with TRBD2. In nucleotides, the CDR3 is TGTGCCAGCAGCCACCAACTAGCGGGAGGTCCCAACACCGGGGAGCTGTTTTTT. Protein sequence: CASSHQLAGGPNTGELFF.